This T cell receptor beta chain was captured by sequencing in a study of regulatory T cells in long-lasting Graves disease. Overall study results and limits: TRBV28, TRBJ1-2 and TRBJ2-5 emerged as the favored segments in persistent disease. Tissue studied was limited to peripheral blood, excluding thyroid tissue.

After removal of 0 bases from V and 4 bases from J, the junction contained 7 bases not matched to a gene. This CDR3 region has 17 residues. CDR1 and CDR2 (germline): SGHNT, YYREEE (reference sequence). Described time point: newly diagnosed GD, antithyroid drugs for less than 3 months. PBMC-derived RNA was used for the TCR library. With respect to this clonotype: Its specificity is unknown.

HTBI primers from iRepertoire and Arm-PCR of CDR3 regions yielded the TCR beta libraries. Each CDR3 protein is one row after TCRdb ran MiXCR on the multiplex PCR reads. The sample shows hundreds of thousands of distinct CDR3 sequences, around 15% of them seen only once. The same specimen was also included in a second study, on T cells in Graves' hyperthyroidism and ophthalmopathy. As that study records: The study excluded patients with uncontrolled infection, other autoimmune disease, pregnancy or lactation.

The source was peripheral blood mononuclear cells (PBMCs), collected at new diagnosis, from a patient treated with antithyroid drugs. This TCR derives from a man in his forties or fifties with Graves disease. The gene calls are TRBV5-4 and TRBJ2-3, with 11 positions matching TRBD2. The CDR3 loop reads CASSLAFVSGGADTQYF. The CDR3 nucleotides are TGTGCCAGCAGCTTGGCCTTCGTTAGCGGGGGGGCAGATACGCAGTATTTT.